Detailed here is one TCR beta chain. Its antigen remains unidentified. This record belongs to a study of T cell repertoires in cytomegalovirus infection. Overall study context: HLA-B-restricted CMV epitopes that are well studied were used alongside recently identified HLA-C-restricted ones. Indicated by public TCR beta signatures were CMV infection and matching HLA type.

Study-wide findings and caveats: The ex vivo response was dominated by HLA-C-restricted CMV-specific TCR beta clonotypes.

TCRdb processed the reads anew with MiXCR; each CDR3 protein has one entry. The data hold roughly 80,000 distinct CDR3 sequences, with more than 20% observed a single time. V lost 5 bases and J 0 bases, leaving 4 bases between the germline ends. The CDR3 is 12 amino acids. The V call is TRBV12-3 or TRBV12-4, the J call TRBJ1-1, with unresolved D. This clonotype originated in a human donor in good health (CMV status not recorded). Some clones in this sample may be carry-over from other donors' samples. The sample consisted of CD8+ T cells from cultured PBMCs, taken from culture after CMV antigen stimulation. CDR3 amino acids: CASSPLNTEAFF. The CDR3 region has the DNA TGTGCCAGCAGTCCTTTGAACACTGAAGCTTTCTTT.